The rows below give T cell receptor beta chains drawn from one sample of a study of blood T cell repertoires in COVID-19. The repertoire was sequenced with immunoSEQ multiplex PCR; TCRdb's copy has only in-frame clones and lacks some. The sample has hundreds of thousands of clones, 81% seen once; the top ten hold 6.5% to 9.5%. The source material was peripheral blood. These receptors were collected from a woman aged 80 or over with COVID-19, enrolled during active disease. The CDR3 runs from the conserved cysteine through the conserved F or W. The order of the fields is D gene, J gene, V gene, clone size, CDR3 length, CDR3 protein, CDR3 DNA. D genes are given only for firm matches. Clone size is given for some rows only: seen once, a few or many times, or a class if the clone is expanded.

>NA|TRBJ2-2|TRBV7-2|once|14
CASSLEGGIGELFF
TGTGCCAGCAGCTTAGAGGGGGGGATCGGGGAGCTGTTTTTT
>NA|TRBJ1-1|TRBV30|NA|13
CAWSVRGGTEAFF
TGTGCCTGGAGTGTACGGGGGGGAACTGAAGCTTTCTTT
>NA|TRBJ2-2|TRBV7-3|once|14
CASSLLANTGELFF
TGTGCCAGCAGCTTACTAGCGAACACCGGGGAGCTGTTTTTT
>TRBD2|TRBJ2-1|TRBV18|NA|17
CASSPQGLAGGYNEQFF
TGTGCCAGCTCCCCACAGGGACTAGCGGGAGGCTACAATGAGCAGTTCTTC
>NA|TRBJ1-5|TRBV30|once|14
CAWRPEGSNQPQHF
TGTGCCTGGAGGCCGGAGGGTAGCAATCAGCCCCAGCATTTT
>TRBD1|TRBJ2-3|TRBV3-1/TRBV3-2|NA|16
CASSLRDRGLHDTQYF
TGTGCCAGCAGCCTCCGGGACAGGGGGCTCCATGATACGCAGTATTTT
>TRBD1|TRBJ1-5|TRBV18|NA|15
CASSLGQGGAQPQHF
TGTGCCAGCTCACTGGGACAGGGGGGAGCTCAGCCCCAGCATTTT
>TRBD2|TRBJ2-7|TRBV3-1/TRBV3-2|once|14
CASSFRGGVGEQYF
TGTGCCAGTAGCTTTCGCGGGGGGGTGGGTGAGCAGTACTTC
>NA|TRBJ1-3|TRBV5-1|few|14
CASSAGSGGNTIYF
TGCGCCAGCAGCGCAGGTAGTGGCGGAAACACCATATATTTT
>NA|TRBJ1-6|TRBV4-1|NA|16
CASSQDTGTWGSPLHF
TGCGCCAGCAGCCAAGATACAGGTACCTGGGGTTCACCCCTCCACTTT
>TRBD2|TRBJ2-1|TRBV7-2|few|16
CASSPGLAAPYNEQFF
TGTGCCAGCAGCCCAGGACTAGCGGCCCCCTACAATGAGCAGTTCTTC
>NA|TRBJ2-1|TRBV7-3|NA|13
CASRSSGTREQFF
TGTGCCAGCAGATCAAGCGGTACGAGGGAGCAGTTCTTC
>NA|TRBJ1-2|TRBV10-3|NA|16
CASQDGSGPRNYGYTF
TGTGCCAGCCAGGATGGGTCAGGGCCTAGGAACTATGGCTACACCTTC
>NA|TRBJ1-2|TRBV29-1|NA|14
CSVEAQGTGYGYTF
TGCAGCGTTGAAGCTCAGGGGACGGGGTATGGCTACACCTTC
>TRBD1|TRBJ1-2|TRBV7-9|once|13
CASSLEGTDGYTF
TGTGCCAGCAGCTTAGAAGGGACAGACGGCTACACCTTC
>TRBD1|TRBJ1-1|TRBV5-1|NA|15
CASGPGTGANTEAFF
TGCGCCAGCGGACCCGGGACAGGGGCAAACACTGAAGCTTTCTTT
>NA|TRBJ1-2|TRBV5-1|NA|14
CASSLAYSNYGYTF
TGCGCCAGCAGCTTGGCGTACAGTAACTATGGCTACACCTTC
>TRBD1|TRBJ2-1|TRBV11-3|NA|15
CASSPGQGGTNEQFF
TGTGCCAGCAGCCCGGGACAGGGTGGGACAAATGAGCAGTTCTTC
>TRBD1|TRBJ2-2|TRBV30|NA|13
CAWRGQTTGELFF
TGTGCCTGGAGGGGACAGACGACCGGGGAGCTGTTTTTT
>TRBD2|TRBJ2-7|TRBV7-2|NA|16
CASSFSGTSGGYEQYF
TGTGCCAGCAGCTTTTCCGGGACTAGCGGGGGTTACGAGCAGTACTTC
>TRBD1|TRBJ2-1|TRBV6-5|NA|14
CASSSTPGGSEQFF
TGTGCCAGCAGTTCCACCCCAGGGGGCAGTGAGCAGTTCTTC
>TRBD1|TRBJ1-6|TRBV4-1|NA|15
CASSQEGTGNSPLHF
TGCGCCAGCAGCCAAGAAGGGACAGGGAATTCACCCCTCCACTTT
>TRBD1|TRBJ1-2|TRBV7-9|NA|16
CASSPRTGQYLDGYTF
TGTGCCAGCAGCCCCCGGACAGGGCAGTATCTTGATGGCTACACCTTC
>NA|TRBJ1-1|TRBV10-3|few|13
CAISSTGDTEAFF
TGTGCCATCAGTTCGACGGGGGACACTGAAGCTTTCTTT
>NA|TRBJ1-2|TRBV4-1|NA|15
CASSQLYRVSDGYTF
TGCGCCAGCAGCCAATTATACAGGGTTTCTGATGGCTACACCTTC
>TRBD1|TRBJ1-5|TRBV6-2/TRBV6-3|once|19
CASSSTLDRLSWSNQPQHF
TGTGCCAGCAGTTCCACACTGGACAGGCTGTCGTGGAGCAATCAGCCCCAGCATTTT
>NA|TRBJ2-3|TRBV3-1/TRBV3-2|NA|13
CASSLSGTDTQYF
TGTGCCAGCAGCCTGAGCGGAACAGATACGCAGTATTTT
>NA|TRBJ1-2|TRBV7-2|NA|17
CASSPNSNVQGSWGYTF
TGTGCCAGCAGCCCCAACTCGAACGTACAGGGCTCGTGGGGCTACACCTTC
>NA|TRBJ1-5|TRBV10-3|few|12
CAISESDQPQHF
TGTGCCATCAGTGAGTCCGATCAGCCCCAGCATTTT